Listed below are T cell receptor beta chains from one sample, sequenced in a study of beta chain features in type 1 diabetes. Produced via immunoSEQ multiplex PCR; TCRdb's table is partial and in-frame only. The repertoire holds about 660,000 clones, with around an eighth as singletons. What was sequenced was naive CD4+ T cells from blood. Every receptor here comes from a man aged 18-30 years with type 1 diabetes. Each CDR3 is given with its conserved first and last residue. D genes are given only for firm matches. Rows give clone size only sometimes, using once, few, many, or a class for an expanded clone.

D,size,V,J,DNA,CDR3
NA,few,TRBV18,TRBJ2-1,TGTGCCAGCTCACCACCGAGGGGCGAAAACGTGATTTCGGATGAGCAGTTCTTC,CASSPPRGENVISDEQFF
NA,NA,TRBV5-4,TRBJ2-7,TGTGCCAGCAGTTTCGACCCAGGGGAGATCGTCTACGAGCAGTACTTC,CASSFDPGEIVYEQYF
NA,few,TRBV14,TRBJ1-3,TGTGCCAGCAGCCCCCCCATTCAGGGCGGAGGAAACACCATATATTTT,CASSPPIQGGGNTIYF
NA,NA,TRBV28,TRBJ1-2,TGTGCCAGCAGTTTCACTTCGGACTCGTGGGTGGGCTACACCTTC,CASSFTSDSWVGYTF
NA,NA,TRBV18,TRBJ2-2,TGTGCCAGCTCATCCCGGACCGGGGAGCTGTTTTTT,CASSSRTGELFF
TRBD2,NA,TRBV18,TRBJ2-7,TGTGCCAGCTCACTTACTAGCGGGAGCTCCTACGAGCAGTACTTC,CASSLTSGSSYEQYF
NA,few,TRBV14,TRBJ2-2,TGTGCCAGCAGCCTCCTCGGCAGACCCACCGGGGAGCTGTTTTTT,CASSLLGRPTGELFF
NA,NA,TRBV4-1,TRBJ1-1,TGCGCCAGCAGCCAAGATAAATTTCGGGGGCGGATCACTGAAGCTTTCTTT,CASSQDKFRGRITEAFF
NA,NA,TRBV6-1,TRBJ1-4,TGTGCCAGCAGTGAACAGGGGCCTGCTAATGAAAAACTGTTTTTT,CASSEQGPANEKLFF
NA,NA,TRBV18,TRBJ1-1,TGTGCCAGCTCACAGGGATCTAACACTGAAGCTTTCTTT,CASSQGSNTEAFF
NA,few,TRBV28,TRBJ2-3,TGTGCCAGCAGTCCCCCTGCTGGTGTTTTTACAGATACGCAGTATTTT,CASSPPAGVFTDTQYF
TRBD2,few,TRBV30,TRBJ2-2,TGTGCCTGGAGGGCCAGACCCCTAGCGGGAGAAACCGGGGAGCTGTTTTTT,CAWRARPLAGETGELFF
NA,NA,TRBV13,TRBJ2-7,TGTGCCAGCAGCCCCCGGGCGTCCAACGAGCAGTACTTC,CASSPRASNEQYF
TRBD1,NA,TRBV7-9,TRBJ2-7,TGTGCCAGCAGTACAGGGGTCGAGCAGTACTTC,CASSTGVEQYF
NA,NA,TRBV2,TRBJ2-7,TGTGCCAGCAGAACCATGTCTCCCGAGCAGTACTTC,CASRTMSPEQYF
TRBD1,NA,TRBV29-1,TRBJ1-1,TGCAGCGTTGGGTGGGACAGGGGCACTGAAGCTTTCTTT,CSVGWDRGTEAFF
NA,NA,TRBV9,TRBJ1-1,TGTGCCAGCAGCGTAGTTAGCCAGAGTAACACTGAAGCTTTCTTT,CASSVVSQSNTEAFF
NA,few,TRBV29-1,TRBJ2-5,TGCAGCGTTGTGGGGAGGGAGACCCAGTACTTC,CSVVGRETQYF
NA,few,TRBV10-2,TRBJ1-2,TGCGCCAGCAGCCCAATTTCGGCAGGCTACACCTTC,CASSPISAGYTF
NA,NA,TRBV18,TRBJ2-4,TGTGCCAGCTCACCAGGCGGATTCGACATTCAGTACTTC,CASSPGGFDIQYF
NA,NA,TRBV7-9,TRBJ1-4,TGTGCCAGCAGCTCCACCCGGACTGCAACTAATGAAAAACTGTTTTTT,CASSSTRTATNEKLFF
TRBD2,few,TRBV9,TRBJ2-1,TGTGCCAGCAGCGTAGTCTCGCGGGAGGGCCGAAGTGAGCAGTTCTTC,CASSVVSREGRSEQFF
NA,NA,TRBV7-9,TRBJ1-5,TGTGCCAGCAGCTTAGGGGTACGGCAGTCAGGTCAGCCCCAGCATTTT,CASSLGVRQSGQPQHF
NA,NA,TRBV5-6,TRBJ2-7,TGTGCCAGCAGCTTCCGGGTGCTGCGGGACGAGCAGTACTTC,CASSFRVLRDEQYF
NA,few,TRBV15,TRBJ2-2,TGTGCCACCAGCCCAAGGAGGGGAGGTCCCGGGGAGCTGTTTTTT,CATSPRRGGPGELFF
NA,NA,TRBV6-5,TRBJ2-1,TGTGCCAGCAGGAATCCGGGACTGGGAAACAATGAGCAGTTCTTC,CASRNPGLGNNEQFF
NA,NA,TRBV7-8,TRBJ2-3,TGTGCCAGCAGCCTCGGGGGGCCCGGAGATACGCAGTATTTT,CASSLGGPGDTQYF
NA,NA,TRBV29-1,TRBJ1-2,TGCAGCGTTGGTCTGGGGTTGAATTTGAGTGGCTACACCTTC,CSVGLGLNLSGYTF
TRBD1,NA,TRBV5-4,TRBJ1-2,TGTGCCAGCAGCCCCCGGGACAGGGCCTATGGCTACACCTTC,CASSPRDRAYGYTF
TRBD1,few,TRBV4-1,TRBJ2-5,TGCGCCAGCAAGACCGTGGGACAGGGGCCAGAGACCCAGTACTTC,CASKTVGQGPETQYF
TRBD2,NA,TRBV7-9,TRBJ2-7,TGTGCCAGCAGCTTAAGACTAGCGGAATACGAGCAGTACTTC,CASSLRLAEYEQYF
NA,NA,TRBV5-1,TRBJ2-3,TGCGCCAGCAGCTTGGGGACCGGGGGCTTCACAGATACGCAGTATTTT,CASSLGTGGFTDTQYF
NA,few,TRBV9,TRBJ2-2,TGTGCCAGCAGCGTAGAGGGAGCCGGGGAGCTGTTTTTT,CASSVEGAGELFF
NA,NA,TRBV7-7,TRBJ2-3,TGTGCTAGCAGCCCCTCGTTAGGCACAGATACGCAGTATTTT,CASSPSLGTDTQYF
NA,NA,TRBV7-9,TRBJ2-3,TGTGCCAGCAGCTTACGATGGACTACCACAGATACGCAGTATTTT,CASSLRWTTTDTQYF
NA,NA,TRBV5-1,TRBJ2-7,TGCGCCAGCAGCTTTAGCGGCTCCTACGAGCAGTACTTC,CASSFSGSYEQYF
TRBD1,NA,TRBV30,TRBJ1-2,TGTGCCCTCGGACAGGGAGGGGATCAGATGTGCTACACCTTC,CALGQGGDQMCYTF
NA,NA,TRBV7-9,TRBJ2-5,TGTGCCAGCAGCTGGGGGGTGTTGGAGACCCAGTACTTC,CASSWGVLETQYF
TRBD2,few,TRBV7-9,TRBJ2-6,TGTGCCAGCAGCTTACCCGGGAGGGCCTCTGGGGCCAACGTCCTGACTTTC,CASSLPGRASGANVLTF